This T cell receptor (beta chain) was recorded in a study of regulatory T cells in long-lasting Graves disease. Construction of the TCR beta libraries employed iRepertoire HTBI primers in conjunction with Arm-PCR of CDR3 regions. TCRdb analysed the multiplex PCR reads with MiXCR anew, one entry per CDR3 protein. The sample carries about 620,000 distinct CDR3 sequences, roughly 16% recorded once. Time point meaning: newly diagnosed GD, antithyroid drugs for less than 3 months. PBMC-extracted RNA yielded the TCR library. Ten or more counts support this clonotype. The length of the CDR3 is 14 residues. Germline V gene sequence: CDR1 MNHEY, CDR2 SMNVEV (reference sequence). Deletions cut 6 bases from V and 8 bases from J, with 16 bases between. These data were also filed under a second study, of T cells in Graves' hyperthyroidism and ophthalmopathy.

The source was peripheral blood mononuclear cells (PBMCs), collected at new diagnosis, from a patient treated with antithyroid drugs. The sequence was collected from a woman aged 25 to 45 with Graves disease. The chain is built from TRBV27 and TRBJ1-4, with D perhaps matching TRBD1 (6 bases). The CDR3 nucleotides are TGTGCCAGCAGCCTGCAGGGGAGGGACGAAAAACTGTTTTTT. It specifies CASSLQGRDEKLFF. Filled out from reference TRBV27 and TRBJ1-4, the complete variable domain reads EAQVTQNPRYLITVTGKKLTVTCSQNMNHEYMSWYRQDPGLGLRQIYYSMNVEVTDKGDVPEGYKVSRKEKRNFPLILESPSPNQTSLYFCASSLQGRDEKLFFGSGTQLSVL.